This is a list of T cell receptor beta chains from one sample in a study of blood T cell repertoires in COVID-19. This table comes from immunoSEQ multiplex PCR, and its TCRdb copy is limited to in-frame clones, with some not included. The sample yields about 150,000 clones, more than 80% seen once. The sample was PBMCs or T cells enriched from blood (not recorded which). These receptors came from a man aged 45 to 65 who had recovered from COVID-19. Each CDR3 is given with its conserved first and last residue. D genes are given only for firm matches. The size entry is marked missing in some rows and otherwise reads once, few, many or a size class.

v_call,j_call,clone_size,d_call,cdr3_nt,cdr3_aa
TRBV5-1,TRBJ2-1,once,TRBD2,TGCGCCAGCAGCTTGGTTCTAGCGGGAGATCTGAGCAATGAGCAGTTCTTC,CASSLVLAGDLSNEQFF
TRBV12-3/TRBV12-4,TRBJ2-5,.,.,TGTGCCAGCACGGGACATAGGGGCGGGCAGTACTTC,CASTGHRGGQYF
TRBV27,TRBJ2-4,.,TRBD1,TGTGCCAGCAGTACACGGACAGGGTTTTCCAAAAACATTCAGTACTTC,CASSTRTGFSKNIQYF
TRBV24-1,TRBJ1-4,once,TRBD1,TGTGCCACCGGAGGTACAGGGGAGGAAAAACTGTTTTTT,CATGGTGEEKLFF
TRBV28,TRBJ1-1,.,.,TGTGCCAGCATAAGGGGTCTGAACACTGAAGCTTTCTTT,CASIRGLNTEAFF
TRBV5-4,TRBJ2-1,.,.,TGTGCCAGCGGAAGACAGAGCTCCTACAATGAGCAGTTCTTC,CASGRQSSYNEQFF
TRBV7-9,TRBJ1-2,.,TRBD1,TGTGCCAGCAGCGGGACAGCCTTAAACTATGGCTACACCTTC,CASSGTALNYGYTF
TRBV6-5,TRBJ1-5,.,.,TGTGCCAGCAGTATAGGGGGTCAGCCCCAGCATTTT,CASSIGGQPQHF
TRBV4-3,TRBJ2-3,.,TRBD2,TGCGCCAGCAGCCAAGATAGCGGGGCCTTCACAGATACGCAGTATTTT,CASSQDSGAFTDTQYF
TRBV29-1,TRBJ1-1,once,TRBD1,TGCAGCGTTGATTGGGACAGGAGGAACACTGAAGCTTTCTTT,CSVDWDRRNTEAFF
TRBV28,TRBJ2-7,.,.,TGTGCCAGCAGCCGACCCCGCCCAGACTCCGAGCAGTACTTC,CASSRPRPDSEQYF
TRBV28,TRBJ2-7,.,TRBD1,TGTGCCATCACTGGGACAGGGCGTAGTAACGAGCAGTACTTC,CAITGTGRSNEQYF
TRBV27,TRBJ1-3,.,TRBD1,TGTGCCAGCAGTTTATCGATGGGACAGGGTAAGGCGGGAAACACCATATATTTT,CASSLSMGQGKAGNTIYF
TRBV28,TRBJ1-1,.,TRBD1,TGTGCCAGCAGTTCCGGGACAGAGAACACTGAAGCTTTCTTT,CASSSGTENTEAFF
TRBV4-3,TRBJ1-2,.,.,TGCGCCAGCAGCCAAGAAACCCCACGAGGGTGGAACTATGGCTACACCTTC,CASSQETPRGWNYGYTF
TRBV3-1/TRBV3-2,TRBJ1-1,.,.,TGTGCCAGCAGCCAAGGCTTCCTGGGTGGGAGCGCTGAAGCTTTCTTT,CASSQGFLGGSAEAFF
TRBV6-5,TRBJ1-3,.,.,TGTGCCACGCGATCGGGGGGGCCTGAAGGAAACACCATATATTTT,CATRSGGPEGNTIYF
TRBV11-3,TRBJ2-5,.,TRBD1,TGTGCCAGCAGCTCGGGACAGGGGACCGAAGAGACCCAGTACTTC,CASSSGQGTEETQYF
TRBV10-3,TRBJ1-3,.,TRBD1,TGTGCCATCAGCAGACAGGGTATGTCTGGAAACACCATATATTTT,CAISRQGMSGNTIYF
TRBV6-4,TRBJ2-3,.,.,TGTGCCAGCAGTGACTCCGCGGGCCGGAGCACAGATACGCAGTATTTT,CASSDSAGRSTDTQYF
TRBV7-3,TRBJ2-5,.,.,TGTGCCAGCAGCCTTTCAGGGGGGTTCCAAGAGACCCAGTACTTC,CASSLSGGFQETQYF
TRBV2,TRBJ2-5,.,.,TGTGCCAGCTTTCAGGGGCTGGGAGAGACCCAGTACTTC,CASFQGLGETQYF
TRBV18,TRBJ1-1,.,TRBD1,TGTGCCAGCTCGCGTGACAGGGTCACTGAAGCTTTCTTT,CASSRDRVTEAFF
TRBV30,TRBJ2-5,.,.,TGTGCCTGGAGATCCGCTAGCTGGTACCAAGAGACCCAGTACTTC,CAWRSASWYQETQYF
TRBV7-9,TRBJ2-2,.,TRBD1,TGTGCCAGCAGCCAGGGGACAGGGGACGGGGAGCTGTTTTTT,CASSQGTGDGELFF
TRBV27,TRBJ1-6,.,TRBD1,TGTGCCAGCAGTTTAGAAGGACAGGGGTCACCCCTCCACTTT,CASSLEGQGSPLHF
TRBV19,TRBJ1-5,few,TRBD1,TGTGCCAGTAGTATGGGATCGGGGCAGGGGGCCGGTCAGCCCCAGCATTTT,CASSMGSGQGAGQPQHF
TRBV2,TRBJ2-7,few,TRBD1,TGTGCCAGCGCCCCGGACAGGGAAGACGAGCAGTACTTC,CASAPDREDEQYF
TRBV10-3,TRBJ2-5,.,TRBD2,TGTGCCATCAGGGTGGTAGCGGGAGAGGAGACCCAGTACTTC,CAIRVVAGEETQYF
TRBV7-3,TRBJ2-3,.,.,TGTGCCAGCAGCTTAGGGCCCCGCACAGATACGCAGTATTTT,CASSLGPRTDTQYF
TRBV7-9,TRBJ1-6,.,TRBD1,TGTGCCAGCAGCGGTACAGGGGATTCACCCCTCCACTTT,CASSGTGDSPLHF
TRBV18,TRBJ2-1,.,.,TGTGCCAGCTCACCACCAGGGACTTCGTCCTACAATGAGCAGTTCTTC,CASSPPGTSSYNEQFF
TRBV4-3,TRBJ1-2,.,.,TGCGCCAGCAGCCAATACAGTGGTTTTGGCTACACCTTC,CASSQYSGFGYTF
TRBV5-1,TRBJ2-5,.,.,TGCGCCAGCAGCTCGGACAAGGGAGAGACCCAGTACTTC,CASSSDKGETQYF
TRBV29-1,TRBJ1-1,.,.,TGCAGCGTTGCGACAAGACTGAACACTGAAGCTTTCTTT,CSVATRLNTEAFF
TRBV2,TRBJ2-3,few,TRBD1,TGTGCCAGCAACTTCCAGGGGGCAGATACGCAGTATTTT,CASNFQGADTQYF
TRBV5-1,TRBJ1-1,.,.,TGCGCCAGCAGAGGAGGGGTCAGTGACTCAATGAACACTGAAGCTTTCTTT,CASRGGVSDSMNTEAFF
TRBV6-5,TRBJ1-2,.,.,TGTGCCAGCAGTTACTCGGGCCAGGTCTATGGCTACACCTTC,CASSYSGQVYGYTF
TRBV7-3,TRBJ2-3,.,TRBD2,TGTGCCAGCAGCTTTAGCGGGCAGCCTTTCGATACGCAGTATTTT,CASSFSGQPFDTQYF
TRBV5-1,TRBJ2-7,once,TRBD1,TGCGCCAGCAGCGGGAGGACAGGGTATACCTACGAGCAGTACTTC,CASSGRTGYTYEQYF
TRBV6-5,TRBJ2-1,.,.,TGTGCCAGCTACGGACTGAGTCAGTTCGGTGAGCAGTTCTTC,CASYGLSQFGEQFF
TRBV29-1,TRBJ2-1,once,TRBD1,TGCAGCGTTGAATCGGGACAGGGTATAAATGAGCAGTTCTTC,CSVESGQGINEQFF
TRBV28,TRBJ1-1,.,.,TGTGCCAGCAGTTTTTCTGGGCAGCCGAACACTGAAGCTTTCTTT,CASSFSGQPNTEAFF
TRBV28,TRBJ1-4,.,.,TGTGCCAGCGGCCCAAGGAGGGGTGAAAAACTGTTTTTT,CASGPRRGEKLFF
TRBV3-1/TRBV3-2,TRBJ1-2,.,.,TGTGCCAGCAGCCCCCTGGGGGGGGACTACACCTTC,CASSPLGGDYTF
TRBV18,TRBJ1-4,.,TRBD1,TGTGCCAGCTCACCGGGACAGGGCGCAACTAATGAAAAACTGTTTTTT,CASSPGQGATNEKLFF
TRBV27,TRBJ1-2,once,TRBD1,TGTGCCAGCAGCTCGCCCGGGACAGGGGGCAATGGCTACACCTTC,CASSSPGTGGNGYTF
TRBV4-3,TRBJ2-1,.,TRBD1,TGCGCCAGCAGCCAAGACCCCGGGACAGGGATTGTCAATGAGCAGTTCTTC,CASSQDPGTGIVNEQFF
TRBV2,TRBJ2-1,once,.,TGTGCCAGCAGTGAATCTGTGCAGAACAATGAGCAGTTCTTC,CASSESVQNNEQFF
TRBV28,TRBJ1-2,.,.,TGTGCCAGCAGTTTCAATTGGGAGAACTATGGCTACACCTTC,CASSFNWENYGYTF
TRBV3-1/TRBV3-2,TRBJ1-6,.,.,TGTGCCAGCAGCCGAGGGTTTGGCCTCGATTCACCCCTCCACTTT,CASSRGFGLDSPLHF
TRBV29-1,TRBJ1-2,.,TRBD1,TGCAGCGTACGACAGGGGGAATATGGCTACACCTTC,CSVRQGEYGYTF
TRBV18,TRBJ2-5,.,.,TGTGCCAGCTCACCACCGATGAGAGAGACCCAGTACTTC,CASSPPMRETQYF
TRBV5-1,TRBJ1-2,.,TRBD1,TGCGCCAGCAGCCCAGGGACAGGTTGGGACTATGGCTACACCTTC,CASSPGTGWDYGYTF